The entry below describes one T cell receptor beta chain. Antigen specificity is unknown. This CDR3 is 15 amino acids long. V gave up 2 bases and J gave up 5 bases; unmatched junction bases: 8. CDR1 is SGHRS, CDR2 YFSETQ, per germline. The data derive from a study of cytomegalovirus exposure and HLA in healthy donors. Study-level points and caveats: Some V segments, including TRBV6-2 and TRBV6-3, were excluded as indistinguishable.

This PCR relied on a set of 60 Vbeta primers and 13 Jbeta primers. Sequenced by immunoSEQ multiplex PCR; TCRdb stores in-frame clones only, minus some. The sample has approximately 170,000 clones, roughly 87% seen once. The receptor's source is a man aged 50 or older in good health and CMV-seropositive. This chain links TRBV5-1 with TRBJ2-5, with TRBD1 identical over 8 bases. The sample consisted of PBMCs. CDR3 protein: CASSLGTGAQETQYF. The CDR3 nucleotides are TGCGCCAGCAGCTTAGGGACAGGCGCCCAGGAGACCCAGTACTTC.